The source of this T cell receptor (beta chain) is a study of post-analysis software for immune sequencing data. Study-wide context: In terms of disease course, relapsing-remitting, secondary progressive and progressive-relapsing multiple sclerosis were included. Notes on the study in general: Normalized Chao1 diversity was significantly reduced in patients versus controls. There were roughly 5 TRBV segments more frequent in patients than controls, and TRBV5-6, TRBV5-1 and TRBV20-1 were among them.

Concerning this clonotype itself: Its antigen remains unidentified.

Unique molecular identifiers featured in each of the TCR beta cDNA libraries. Each sample of about 0.95 to 11 million input T cells yielded 500,000 or so cDNA molecules, so each molecule approximated one T cell. In TCRdb, the PCR reads were re-called with MiXCR into one record per CDR3 protein. This sample carries about 460,000 distinct CDR3 sequences, roughly 45% of them seen once, and the ten largest clones take around an eighth. Germline V CDR1 and CDR2: DFQATT, SNEGSKA (reference sequence). V gave up 1 base and J gave up 1 base, with 14 bases separating them. The CDR3 loop spans 15 amino acids. This receptor was obtained from a girl aged 5-17 years with multiple sclerosis. The specimen sequenced was blood. This chain links TRBV20-1 with TRBJ2-7, with D uncertain. The CDR3 nucleotides read TGCAGTGCTAGAGTAGCTGTGGTCGGATCCTACGAGCAGTACTTC. Encoded protein: CSARVAVVGSYEQYF.